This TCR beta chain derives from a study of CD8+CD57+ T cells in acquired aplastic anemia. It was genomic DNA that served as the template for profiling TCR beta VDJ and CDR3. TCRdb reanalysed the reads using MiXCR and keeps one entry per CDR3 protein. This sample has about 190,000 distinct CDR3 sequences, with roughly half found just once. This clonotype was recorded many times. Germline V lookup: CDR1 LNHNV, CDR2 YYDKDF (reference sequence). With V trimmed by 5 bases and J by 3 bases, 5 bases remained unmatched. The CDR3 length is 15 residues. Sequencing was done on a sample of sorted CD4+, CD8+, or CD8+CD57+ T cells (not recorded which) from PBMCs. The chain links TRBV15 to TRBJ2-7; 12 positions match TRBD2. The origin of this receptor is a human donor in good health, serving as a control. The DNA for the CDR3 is TGTGCCACCAGCCTCCTAGCGGGGGGGCTCTACGAGCAGTACTTC. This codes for CATSLLAGGLYEQYF.